The T cell receptor (beta chain) under discussion was sequenced for a study of cytomegalovirus exposure and HLA in healthy donors. Points from the study as a whole: Analysis was carried out at a later point, and it linked a missense DCLRE1C variant to TCR beta V- and J-gene trimming. According to an earlier analysis, most TCR beta V segments yielded productive rearrangements about 90% or about 30% of the time.

Vbeta (60) and Jbeta (13) primers were used in the PCR. The method was immunoSEQ multiplex PCR; TCRdb's version includes in-frame clones alone and lacks a portion of them. Of over 150,000 clones in the sample, around 79% were seen once. This clone occurred once. Its target is unknown. The specimen sequenced was PBMCs. This clonotype was sampled from a woman aged 40 to 50 in good health and CMV-seropositive.

The CDR3 sequence is CASSLDIYQPQHF. The CDR3 region has the DNA TGTGCCAGCAGCTTGGACATTTATCAGCCCCAGCATTTT. This chain connects TRBV7-2 to TRBJ1-5; a weak D match, TRBD1 (5 bases). Trimming stripped 3 bases from V and 5 bases from J, with 8 bases between. The CDR3 contains 13 residues. Germline assignment: CDR1 SGHTA and CDR2 FQGNSA. The whole variable domain, filled in from reference TRBV7-2 and TRBJ1-5, reads GAGVSQSPSNKVTEKGKDVELRCDPISGHTALYWYRQSLGQGLEFLIYFQGNSAPDKSGLPSDRFSAERTGGSVSTLTIQRTQQEDSAVYLCASSLDIYQPQHFGDGTRLSIL.